This T cell receptor (beta chain) was identified during a study of human T cells and chemical hapten exposure. At the level of the study: Sensitization was performed using 2% DPC on a roughly 2 cm by roughly 2 cm upper inner arm skin site.

TCRdb passed the RACE reads through MiXCR, listing each CDR3 protein once. This sample carries roughly 90,000 distinct CDR3 sequences, under 13% of them seen once, and the ten largest clones take approximately 1.1%. Whole-study results and caveats: Donors had alopecia, so their immune response may differ from healthy people's.

The sample's time point: patch test 3, about 24 weeks after DPC sensitization. Documented treatment: therapeutic diphenylcyclopropenone sensitization with weekly scalp DPC. There are many counts of this clonotype. Its target is not known. Sequencing was performed on whole blood, taken in connection with sensitization to the hapten diphenylcyclopropenone (DPC). The origin of this receptor is a woman in her thirties with alopecia areata. Some clones in this sample may be carry-over from other donors' samples.

CDR3 nucleotides: TGCGCCAGCAGCTTCCAGGCCACAGATACGCAGTATTTT. It specifies CASSFQATDTQYF. The rearrangement links TRBV5-1 to TRBJ2-3; D call uncertain. The ends were cut back, 2 bases at V and 2 bases at J, with 6 bases in the middle. The CDR3 has 13 residues. Germline V gene sequence: CDR1 SGHRS, CDR2 YFSETQ.